Listed below are T cell receptor beta chains from one sample, sequenced in a study of blood T cell repertoires in COVID-19. Using immunoSEQ multiplex PCR, the repertoire was profiled, and TCRdb retains in-frame clones only, with some absent. The data show some 200,000 clones, around 83% seen once. Sequencing was performed on peripheral blood. These receptors came from a woman aged 70-85 years with COVID-19, enrolled during active disease. Each CDR3 is given with its conserved first and last residue. The order of the fields is clone size, D gene, V gene, J gene, CDR3 DNA, CDR3 protein. A D gene is named only where the DNA matches it firmly. Rows may omit the clone size; those that give it use once, few, many or a size class.

clone_size: .
d_call: .
v_call: TRBV30
j_call: TRBJ2-5
cdr3_nt: TGTGCCTGGAATAGCCAAGAGACCCAGTACTTC
cdr3_aa: CAWNSQETQYF

clone_size: .
d_call: .
v_call: TRBV7-9
j_call: TRBJ2-2
cdr3_nt: TGTGCCAGCAGCTTAGACAGTGCGAACACCGGGGAGCTGTTTTTT
cdr3_aa: CASSLDSANTGELFF

clone_size: .
d_call: TRBD1
v_call: TRBV29-1
j_call: TRBJ1-1
cdr3_nt: TGCAGCGTTGGGACAGGGAGTGTCACTGAAGCTTTCTTT
cdr3_aa: CSVGTGSVTEAFF

clone_size: .
d_call: TRBD1
v_call: TRBV2
j_call: TRBJ2-7
cdr3_nt: TGTGCCAGCAGTAGACAGGGGACCGAGCAGTACTTC
cdr3_aa: CASSRQGTEQYF

clone_size: few
d_call: .
v_call: TRBV12-3/TRBV12-4
j_call: TRBJ1-2
cdr3_nt: TGTGCCAGCAGTACCGGGGTCTATGGCTACACCTTC
cdr3_aa: CASSTGVYGYTF

clone_size: .
d_call: TRBD1
v_call: TRBV9
j_call: TRBJ1-6
cdr3_nt: TGTGCCAGCAGCCCCAGCAGGGCAGGGGGTTACTATAATTCACCCCTCCACTTT
cdr3_aa: CASSPSRAGGYYNSPLHF

clone_size: .
d_call: .
v_call: TRBV2
j_call: TRBJ2-2
cdr3_nt: TGTGCCAGCCGAGCGGAAGGTTTGGGCACCGGGGAGCTGTTTTTT
cdr3_aa: CASRAEGLGTGELFF

clone_size: .
d_call: .
v_call: TRBV7-9
j_call: TRBJ2-1
cdr3_nt: TGTGCCAGCAGCTTATCGATCGGTGAGCAGTTCTTC
cdr3_aa: CASSLSIGEQFF

clone_size: .
d_call: TRBD2
v_call: TRBV15
j_call: TRBJ2-5
cdr3_nt: TGTGCCACCAGCAGAGAGGGCGCGGGAGGTGAGACCCAGTACTTC
cdr3_aa: CATSREGAGGETQYF

clone_size: .
d_call: .
v_call: TRBV2
j_call: TRBJ1-2
cdr3_nt: TGTGCCAGCAGCCTCGTACCCCCACCGGTGACGGGTGGCTACACCTTC
cdr3_aa: CASSLVPPPVTGGYTF

clone_size: .
d_call: .
v_call: TRBV5-1
j_call: TRBJ1-2
cdr3_nt: TGCGCCAGCAGCTTGGGACTGGGAGCGGACTATGGCTACACCTTC
cdr3_aa: CASSLGLGADYGYTF

clone_size: few
d_call: .
v_call: TRBV10-2
j_call: TRBJ2-5
cdr3_nt: TGCGCCAGCACTGGGGGGAAGGGGGAGACCCAGTACTTC
cdr3_aa: CASTGGKGETQYF

clone_size: once
d_call: TRBD2
v_call: TRBV5-8
j_call: TRBJ2-2
cdr3_nt: TGTGCCAGCAGACCCCGAACGACTAGCGGGACGGACGGGGAGCTGTTTTTT
cdr3_aa: CASRPRTTSGTDGELFF

clone_size: .
d_call: .
v_call: TRBV28
j_call: TRBJ1-2
cdr3_nt: TGTGCCAGCAGTTTAACCCAGGGTGGGAAGGATGGCTACACCTTC
cdr3_aa: CASSLTQGGKDGYTF

clone_size: .
d_call: .
v_call: TRBV7-8
j_call: TRBJ1-3
cdr3_nt: TGTGCCAGCAGCCCAGAAGGGAGCTCTGGAAACACCATATATTTT
cdr3_aa: CASSPEGSSGNTIYF

clone_size: .
d_call: TRBD1
v_call: TRBV6-2/TRBV6-3
j_call: TRBJ1-1
cdr3_nt: TGTGCCAGCAGTTACCCTTTCCCGGGACAGGGAATTTCTGAAGCTTTCTTT
cdr3_aa: CASSYPFPGQGISEAFF

clone_size: .
d_call: .
v_call: TRBV7-2
j_call: TRBJ1-5
cdr3_nt: TGTGCCAGCAGCTTATCCGGGCCCCAGCATTTT
cdr3_aa: CASSLSGPQHF

clone_size: .
d_call: TRBD2
v_call: TRBV19
j_call: TRBJ2-3
cdr3_nt: TGTGCCAGTATTGATAAGGGAGGGTCAAGCACAGATACGCAGTATTTT
cdr3_aa: CASIDKGGSSTDTQYF

clone_size: .
d_call: TRBD1
v_call: TRBV7-2
j_call: TRBJ1-6
cdr3_nt: TGTGCCAGCAGCCCGAGACAGGGCGAATCACCCCTCCACTTT
cdr3_aa: CASSPRQGESPLHF

clone_size: .
d_call: .
v_call: TRBV6-1
j_call: TRBJ1-2
cdr3_nt: TGTGCCAGCAGTGAAAAATTCGGTTCCTCAGGCAACTATGGCTACACCTTC
cdr3_aa: CASSEKFGSSGNYGYTF